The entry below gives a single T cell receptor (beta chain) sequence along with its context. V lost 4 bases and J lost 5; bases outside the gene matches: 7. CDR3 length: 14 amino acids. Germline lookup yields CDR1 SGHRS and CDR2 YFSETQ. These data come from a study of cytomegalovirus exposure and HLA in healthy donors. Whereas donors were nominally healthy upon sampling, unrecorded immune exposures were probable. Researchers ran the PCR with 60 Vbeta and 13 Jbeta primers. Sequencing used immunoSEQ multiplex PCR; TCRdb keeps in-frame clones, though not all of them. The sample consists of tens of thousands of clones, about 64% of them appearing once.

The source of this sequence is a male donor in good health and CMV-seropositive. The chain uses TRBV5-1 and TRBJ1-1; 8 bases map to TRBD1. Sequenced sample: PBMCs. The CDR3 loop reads CASSTDRGGTEAFF. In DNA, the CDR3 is TGCGCCAGCAGCACCGACAGGGGAGGGACTGAAGCTTTCTTT.